The rows below give T cell receptor beta chains drawn from one sample of a study of blood T cell repertoires in COVID-19. The assay was immunoSEQ multiplex PCR, and TCRdb's table has in-frame clones only and misses some. This sample carries around 220,000 clones, less than 90% of them seen once, and the ten largest clones take under 2%. Sequencing input: peripheral blood. The receptors originated from a middle-aged man with active or convalescent COVID-19. Both conserved end residues are trimmed from each CDR3. Some rows have no size entry. The others give once, few or many, or a class for an expanded clone.

j_gene: TRBJ2-5
v_gene: TRBV6-6
abundance: .
CDR3aa: ASRSGTGEQGTQY

j_gene: TRBJ2-7
v_gene: TRBV5-6
abundance: .
CDR3aa: ASNEGHSYEQY

j_gene: TRBJ1-3
v_gene: TRBV28
abundance: .
CDR3aa: ASRRQNSGNTIY

j_gene: TRBJ2-1
v_gene: TRBV7-6
abundance: many
CDR3aa: ASSLERGGDYNEQF

j_gene: TRBJ1-2
v_gene: TRBV29-1
abundance: .
CDR3aa: SVWTEEGYT

j_gene: TRBJ2-5
v_gene: TRBV7-9
abundance: .
CDR3aa: ASSPRAPQETQY

j_gene: TRBJ2-3
v_gene: TRBV7-2
abundance: .
CDR3aa: ASSPWTSGTDTQY

j_gene: TRBJ1-1
v_gene: TRBV2
abundance: .
CDR3aa: ASSRQDLNTEAF

j_gene: TRBJ1-1
v_gene: TRBV6-5
abundance: .
CDR3aa: ASTGGVSGEAF

j_gene: TRBJ2-3
v_gene: TRBV2
abundance: .
CDR3aa: ASSDQRGGRDTQY

j_gene: TRBJ1-3
v_gene: TRBV28
abundance: .
CDR3aa: ASSLTDYRSGNTIY

j_gene: TRBJ1-3
v_gene: TRBV5-1
abundance: .
CDR3aa: ASSLSGISGNTIY

j_gene: TRBJ2-7
v_gene: TRBV5-1
abundance: .
CDR3aa: ASSLGSTGGGGINEQY

j_gene: TRBJ2-3
v_gene: TRBV28
abundance: .
CDR3aa: ASSWRGSRDTQY